One sample yielded the 6 T cell receptor beta chains listed below, sequenced in a study of neurological immune-mediated disorders. MiXCR, run by TCRdb on the 5' RACE reads, gives a single entry per CDR3 protein. The sample contains more than 70,000 distinct CDR3 sequences, more than 8.5% of which appear only once. Time point indicated: longitudinal time-point 1 (baseline). Sample: PBMCs. These receptors all stem from a man younger than 45 in good health.

This clonotype showed up many times. V is TRBV7-2 and J is TRBJ2-3, with D possibly being TRBD1 or TRBD2 (6 bases each). The CDR3 totals 15 residues. Germline V gives CDR1 SGHTA, CDR2 FQGNSA. Trimming shortened V by 5 bases and J by 5 bases, and 17 bases separated the two germline ends. CDR3 residues: CASSIKGGGGDTQYF. The CDR3 DNA follows: TGTGCCAGCAGCATAAAAGGGGGAGGAGGAGATACGCAGTATTTT.

This clonotype was observed many times. The V call is TRBV5-1, the J call TRBJ2-3; 10 bases line up with TRBD1. This CDR3 spans 14 amino acids. V trimming: 2 bases; J trimming: 6 bases; junction bases outside the gene matches: 3. Germline CDR1 is SGHRS and CDR2 is YFSETQ. This CDR3 is CASSLGQGGDTQYF. The CDR3 nucleotides are TGCGCCAGCAGCTTAGGACAGGGGGGCGATACGCAGTATTTT.

This clonotype was counted many times. This chain uses TRBV4-2 with TRBJ2-5; no clear D gene. V shed 1 base and J shed 1 base, with 4 bases lying between them. Per germline, CDR1 LGHNA and CDR2 YNFKEQ. This CDR3 has 13 residues. This CDR3 reads CASSQGAQETQYF. CDR3 nucleotides: TGTGCCAGCAGCCAAGGGGCCCAAGAGACCCAGTACTTC.

The V and J genes are TRBV20-1 and TRBJ2-1; 8 bases align to TRBD2. The ends lost 5 bases at V and 8 bases at J; junction bases unmatched: 11. From germline, CDR1 is DFQATT and CDR2 SNEGSKA (reference sequence). CDR3 size: 14 residues. The CDR3 nucleotides read TGCAGTGCTGCCCTTAGAAGCGGGAGCTATGAGCAGTTCTTC. Residues: CSAALRSGSYEQFF.

This clonotype was seen ten or more times. This sequence joins TRBV7-6 and TRBJ2-7, with 8 bases that match TRBD1. V gave up 5 bases and J gave up 2 bases; unmatched junction bases: 5. Germline assignment: CDR1 SGHVS and CDR2 FNYEAQ. This CDR3 is built from 14 residues. The CDR3 region has the DNA TGTGCCAGCAGCGCGCTGACAGGGGCCTACGAGCAGTACTTC. This codes for CASSALTGAYEQYF. Filled out from reference TRBV7-6 and TRBJ2-7, the complete variable domain reads GAGVSQSPRYKVTKRGQDVALRCDPISGHVSLYWYRQALGQGPEFLTYFNYEAQQDKSGLPNDRFSAERPEGSISTLTIQRTEQRDSAMYRCASSALTGAYEQYFGPGTRLTVT.

This clonotype was seen many times. V and J are TRBV5-1 and TRBJ2-1, with TRBD2 identical over 11 bases. Germline CDR1 SGHRS, CDR2 YFSETQ. There are 16 residues in the CDR3. V lost 5 bases and J lost 0; bases outside the gene matches: 4. The DNA of the CDR3 is TGCGCCAGCAGACTAGCGGGAGACCCCTCCTACAATGAGCAGTTCTTC. The encoded protein is CASRLAGDPSYNEQFF.